This paragraph covers one T cell receptor (beta chain) sequence. An end of the junction differs from the germline gene, which may be a read error. Germline V CDR1 and CDR2: SSHAT, FNYEAQ (reference sequence). The CDR3 is 15 amino acids. The source of the sample is a study of cytomegalovirus exposure and HLA in healthy donors. Both 60 Vbeta primers and 13 Jbeta primers went into the PCR. The protocol was immunoSEQ multiplex PCR, while the TCRdb copy is restricted to in-frame clones and leaves out a portion. The data hold some 150,000 clones, with about 64% observed a single time. Sequencing was carried out using PBMCs. The receptor was isolated from a woman in her 30s in good health and CMV-seropositive. V is TRBV7-7 and J is TRBJ2-1; weak D call: TRBD2 (7 bases). CDR3 nucleotides: TGTGCTAGCAGCCCTTTCGGGGGGCGGTACAATGAGCAGTTCTTC. This gives the protein CASSPFGGRYNEQFF.